The entry below gives a single TCR beta chain sequence along with its context. Its antigen is not identified. Libraries were prepared by immunoSEQ multiplex PCR; TCRdb keeps only in-frame clonotypes and omits some of them. The table records 55,000 to 80,000 clones, about 81% of them present only once. These data originate in a study of OX40 agonist ivuxolimab in advanced cancers. Background on the study: Patients received the agonistic anti-OX40 (CD134) antibody ivuxolimab. The study reported partial responses in three patients: one hepatocellular carcinoma, two cutaneous melanoma. Findings of the study overall: There was clonal expansion of CD4+ and CD8+ blood T cells by week 6 at 0.1 to 3.0 mg/kg. Some of the nonresponding patients also showed low levels of normalized T-cell clonal expansion.

The CDR3 spans 16 residues. Trimming stripped 1 base from V and 5 bases from J, with 14 bases between. Germline values: CDR1 SNHLY, CDR2 FYNNEI. The sequencing used CD4+ or CD8+ T cells sorted from blood, collected in a trial of the OX40 agonist ivuxolimab. The TCR was taken from an adult with an advanced solid tumor such as melanoma, head and neck, liver or kidney cancer. The rearrangement uses TRBV2 and TRBJ1-4; no firm D call. The CDR3 coding sequence is TGTGCCAGCAGTGAAGGGGGAGGCCGGCCCAATGAAAAACTGTTTTTT. Protein: CASSEGGGRPNEKLFF.